This section outlines one TCR beta chain sequence together with its context. This sample is part of a study of blood T cell repertoires in COVID-19. Study-wide context: Samples came from the United States, Italy and Spain, spanning acute and convalescent COVID-19. Sources were T cells, B-cell-depleted T cells, or PBMCs; the material itself was cDNA or gDNA.

This CDR3 comprises 15 residues. Trimming at V came to 3 bases and at J to 2 bases, leaving 4 bases not matched to a gene. Germline assignment: CDR1 SGHTS and CDR2 YDEGEE. In the original processing: Reference gene primer amplification gave nucleated cell count estimates. Assay used: immunoSEQ multiplex PCR; TCRdb lists only in-frame clones, some missing. The D gene and trimming were derived from the DNA, and the V and J assignments and clone size from that table. There are 68,000 or so clones in the sample; around 80% occur only once, and under 30% lies in the top ten. The chain combines TRBV5-8 with TRBJ2-5; TRBD2 matches 10 bases. Specimen: peripheral blood. The TCR comes from a human donor in a cohort sampled during active COVID-19. The CDR3 DNA sequence: TGTGCCAGCAGCTCAGCGGGACTAGCGCAAGAGACCCAGTACTTC. Translating it yields CASSSAGLAQETQYF.